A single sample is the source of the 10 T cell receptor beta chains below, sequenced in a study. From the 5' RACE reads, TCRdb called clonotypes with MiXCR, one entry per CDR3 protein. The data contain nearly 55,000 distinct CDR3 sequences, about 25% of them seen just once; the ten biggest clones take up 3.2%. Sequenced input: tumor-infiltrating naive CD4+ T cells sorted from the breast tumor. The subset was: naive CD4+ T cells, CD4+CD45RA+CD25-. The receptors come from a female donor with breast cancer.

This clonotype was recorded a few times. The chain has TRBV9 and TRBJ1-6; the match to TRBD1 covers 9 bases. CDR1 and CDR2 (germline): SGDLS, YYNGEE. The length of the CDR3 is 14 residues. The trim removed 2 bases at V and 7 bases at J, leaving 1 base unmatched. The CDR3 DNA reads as TGTGCCAGCAGCGTGGGACAGGGAAATTCACCCCTCCACTTT. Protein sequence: CASSVGQGNSPLHF.

CDR3 region: CASGGRNKNIQYF. For the CDR3, the DNA is TGTGCCAGCGGGGGGCGGAACAAAAACATTCAGTACTTC. The V call is TRBV7-2, the J call TRBJ2-4; D may match TRBD1 or TRBD2 (6 bases each). CDR1 and CDR2 (germline): SGHTA, FQGNSA. The CDR3 is 13 amino acids. V lost 8 bases and J lost 3, with 11 bases in between.

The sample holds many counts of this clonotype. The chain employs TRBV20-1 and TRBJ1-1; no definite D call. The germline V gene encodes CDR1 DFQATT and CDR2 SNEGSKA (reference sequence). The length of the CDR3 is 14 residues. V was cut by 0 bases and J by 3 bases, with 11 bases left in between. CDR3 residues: CSARDWQDHTEAFF. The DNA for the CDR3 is TGCAGTGCTAGAGATTGGCAGGATCACACTGAAGCTTTCTTT.

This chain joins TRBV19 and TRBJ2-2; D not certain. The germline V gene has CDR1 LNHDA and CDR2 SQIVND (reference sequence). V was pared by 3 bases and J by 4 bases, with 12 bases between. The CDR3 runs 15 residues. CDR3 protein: CASSIGQPRTGELFF. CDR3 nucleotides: TGTGCCAGTAGTATTGGGCAGCCCCGCACCGGGGAGCTGTTTTTT.

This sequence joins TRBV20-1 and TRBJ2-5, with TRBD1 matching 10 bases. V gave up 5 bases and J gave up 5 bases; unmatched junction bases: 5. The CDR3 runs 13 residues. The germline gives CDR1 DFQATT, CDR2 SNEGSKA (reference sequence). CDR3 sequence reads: CSADRGLVETQYF. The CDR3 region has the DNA TGCAGTGCTGACAGGGGGCTTGTGGAGACCCAGTACTTC.

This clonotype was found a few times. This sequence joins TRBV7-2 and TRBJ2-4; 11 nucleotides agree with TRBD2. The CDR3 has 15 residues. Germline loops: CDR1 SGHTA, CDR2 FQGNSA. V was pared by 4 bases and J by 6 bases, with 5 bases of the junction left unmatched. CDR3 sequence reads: CASSYSGRAGNIQYF. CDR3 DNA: TGTGCCAGCAGCTATAGCGGGAGGGCCGGAAACATTCAGTACTTC.

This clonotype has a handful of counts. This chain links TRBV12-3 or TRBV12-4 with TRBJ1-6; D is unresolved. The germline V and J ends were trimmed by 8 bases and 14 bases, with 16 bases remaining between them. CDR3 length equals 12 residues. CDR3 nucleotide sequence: TGTGCCAGCTCCTCCGGGATGGGAACCCTCCACTTT. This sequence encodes CASSSGMGTLHF.

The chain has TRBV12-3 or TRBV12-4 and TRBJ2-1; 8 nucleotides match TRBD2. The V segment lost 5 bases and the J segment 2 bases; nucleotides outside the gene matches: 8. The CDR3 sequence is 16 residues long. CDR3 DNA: TGTGCCAGCAGTCCAGGGACTAGGCAGACCTACAATGAGCAGTTCTTC. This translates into CASSPGTRQTYNEQFF.

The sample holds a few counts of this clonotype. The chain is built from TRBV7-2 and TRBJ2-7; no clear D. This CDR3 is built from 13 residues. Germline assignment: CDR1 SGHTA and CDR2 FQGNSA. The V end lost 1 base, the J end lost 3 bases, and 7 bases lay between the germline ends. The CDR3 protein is CASSLDGNYEQYF. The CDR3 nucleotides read TGTGCCAGCAGCTTAGATGGGAACTACGAGCAGTACTTC.

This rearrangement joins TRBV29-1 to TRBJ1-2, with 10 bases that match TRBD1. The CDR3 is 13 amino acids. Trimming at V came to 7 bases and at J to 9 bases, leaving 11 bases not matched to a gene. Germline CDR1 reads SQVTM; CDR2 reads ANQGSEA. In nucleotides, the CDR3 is TGCAGCGGTACCGGACAGGGGGGTATTCGCTACACCTTC. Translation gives CSGTGQGGIRYTF. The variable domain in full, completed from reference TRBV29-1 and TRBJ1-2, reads SAVISQKPSRDICQRGTSLTIQCQVDSQVTMMFWYRQQPGQSLTLIATANQGSEATYESGFVIDKFPISRPNLTFSTLTVSNMSPEDSSIYLCSGTGQGGIRYTFGSGTRLTVV.